This TCR beta chain was recovered during a study of OX40 agonist ivuxolimab in advanced cancers. The CDR3 has 15 amino acids. Germline V gene sequence: CDR1 SGHNT, CDR2 YENEEA. V was shortened by 1 base and J by 1 base, with 9 bases between the two germline ends. This clone was observed a few times. Sequencing used immunoSEQ multiplex PCR; TCRdb keeps in-frame clones, though not all of them. The sample carries fewer than 85,000 clones, roughly 85% recorded once. This receptor was taken from an adult with an advanced solid tumor such as melanoma, head and neck, liver or kidney cancer. This chain uses TRBV11-3 with TRBJ2-3, with a weak D call TRBD2 (6 bases). The source material was CD4+ or CD8+ T cells sorted from blood, sampled in a trial of the OX40 agonist ivuxolimab. CDR3 sequence reads: CASSLGGGGTDTQYF. CDR3 bases: TGTGCCAGCAGCTTAGGGGGCGGGGGCACAGATACGCAGTATTTT.